The 5 T cell receptor beta chains listed next were all sequenced from one sample in a study of Tregs in tolerant kidney transplant recipients. The table came from immunoSEQ multiplex PCR; TCRdb's copy has only in-frame clones and leaves some out. The data show approximately 66,000 clones, over 75% seen once. The sequenced sample was Tregs from blood, obtained before the transplant. The receptor set was obtained from a human donor who received a combined kidney and bone marrow transplant.

This clone appeared a single time. The V and J genes are TRBV5-1 and TRBJ2-3; 11 bases align to TRBD2. The CDR3 has 16 residues. The V gene's germline CDR1 is SGHRS and CDR2 YFSETQ. The junction had 2 bases not matched to a gene; V was cut back by 2 bases and J by 0 bases. The CDR3 nucleotides are TGCGCCAGCAGCTTCGGGACTAGCGGTAGCACAGATACGCAGTATTTT. Its translation is CASSFGTSGSTDTQYF. Full variable domain (remainder filled in from reference TRBV5-1 and TRBJ2-3): KAGVTQTPRYLIKTRGQQVTLSCSPISGHRSVSWYQQTPGQGLQFLFEYFSETQRNKGNFPGRFSGRQFSNSRSEMNVSTLELGDSALYLCASSFGTSGSTDTQYFGPGTRLTVL.

The CDR3 here is CASSVGGVAEAFF. DNA for the CDR3: TGCGCCAGCAGCGTAGGGGGGGTCGCTGAAGCTTTCTTT. This rearrangement joins TRBV5-1 to TRBJ1-1; D might be TRBD1 (6 bases). This CDR3 contains 13 residues. CDR1 is SGHRS, CDR2 YFSETQ, per germline. Between the trimmed V and J ends, which lost 4 bases and 6 bases, there was a span of 13 bases.

This clone was observed once. The rearrangement uses TRBV5-1 and TRBJ2-6, with D possibly being TRBD1 (5 bases). CDR1 is SGHRS and CDR2 is YFSETQ in the germline V gene. Trimming pared 1 base from V and 1 base from J, leaving 6 bases between. The CDR3 has 15 residues. The CDR3 spells CASSLWTSGANVLTF. The CDR3 coding sequence is TGCGCCAGCAGCTTGTGGACATCTGGGGCCAACGTCCTGACTTTC. Filled out from reference TRBV5-1 and TRBJ2-6, the complete variable domain reads KAGVTQTPRYLIKTRGQQVTLSCSPISGHRSVSWYQQTPGQGLQFLFEYFSETQRNKGNFPGRFSGRQFSNSRSEMNVSTLELGDSALYLCASSLWTSGANVLTFGAGSRLTVL.

The V call is TRBV5-1, the J call TRBJ2-7; D is ambiguous. Germline V gene lookup returns CDR1 SGHRS and CDR2 YFSETQ. Trimming removed 5 bases from V and 2 bases from J, with 11 bases in between. The length of the CDR3 is 13 residues. This CDR3 reads CASSPLWPYEQYF. As DNA, the CDR3 is TGCGCCAGCAGTCCCTTATGGCCCTACGAGCAGTACTTC.

The chain joins TRBV28 to TRBJ1-2; D is ambiguous. The CDR3 contains 12 residues. The germline V and J ends were trimmed by 8 bases and 1 base, with 8 bases remaining between them. Per germline, CDR1 MDHEN and CDR2 SYDVKM. Here the CDR3 reads CASRQNNYGYTF. The CDR3 DNA follows: TGTGCCAGCCGGCAGAATAACTATGGCTACACCTTC.